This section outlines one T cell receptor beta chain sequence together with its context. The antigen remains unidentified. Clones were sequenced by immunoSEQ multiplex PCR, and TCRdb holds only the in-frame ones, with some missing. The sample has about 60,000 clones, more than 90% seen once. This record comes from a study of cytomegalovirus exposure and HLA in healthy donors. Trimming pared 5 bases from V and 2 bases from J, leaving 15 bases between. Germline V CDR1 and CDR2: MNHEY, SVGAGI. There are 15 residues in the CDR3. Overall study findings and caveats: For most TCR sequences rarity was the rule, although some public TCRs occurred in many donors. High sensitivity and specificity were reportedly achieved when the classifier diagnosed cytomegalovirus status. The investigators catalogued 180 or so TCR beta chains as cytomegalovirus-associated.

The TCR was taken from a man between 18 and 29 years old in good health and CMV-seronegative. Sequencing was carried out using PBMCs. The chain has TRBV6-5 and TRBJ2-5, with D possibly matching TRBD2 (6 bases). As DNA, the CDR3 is TGTGCCAGCAGTCCCTTCCGGGACTCACAAGAGACCCAGTACTTC. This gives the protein CASSPFRDSQETQYF.